The entry below describes one T cell receptor (beta chain). Its matching antigen is unknown. CD4+ T cells specific for antigen were expanded with viral peptide pools by the ViraFEST assay before sequencing. Following an approximately ten-day culture, CD4+ T cells were purified. PCR confirmed that the person was infected with SARS-CoV-2 between March and December 2020. In culture with around 10 IU/ml IL-2 and around 10 ug/ml peptides, PBMC were grown at a few million per well. The record originates from a study of vaccination effects on CD4 cells after COVID-19. Points from the study as a whole: In the late period after vaccination, infection- and vaccine-induced clones contracted markedly.

Only in-frame clones appear in the TCRdb table, and some are missing; sequencing was by immunoSEQ multiplex PCR. The data contain fewer than 35,000 clones, about 72% of them singletons. Germline CDR1 reads PRHDT; CDR2 reads FYEKMQ (reference sequence). The CDR3 consists of 14 residues. Trimming removed 3 bases from V and 3 bases from J, with 9 bases in between. The source was CD4+ T cells from PBMCs cultured with a peptide pool, collected before COVID-19 vaccination. The V call is TRBV13, the J call TRBJ2-1; D is unresolved. The receptor's source is a human donor who had a prior SARS-CoV-2 infection. The CDR3, as DNA: TGTGCCAGCAGCTTGGGCGTGGGCTACAATGAGCAGTTCTTC. The encoded protein is CASSLGVGYNEQFF.